The clone carrying this T cell receptor (beta chain) was observed a few times. The source of the sample is a study of early T cells in non-severe SARS-CoV-2 infection. Trimming pared 4 bases from V and 6 bases from J, leaving 21 bases between. The CDR3 runs to 16 residues. Germline V gene sequence: CDR1 SQVTM, CDR2 ANQGSEA. TCRdb reprocessed the 5' RACE reads via MiXCR and lists one record per CDR3 protein. The table shows 55,000 to 75,000 distinct CDR3 sequences, with 9.5% to 15% occurring only once. This receptor was taken from an adult who was a healthcare worker with PCR-confirmed SARS-CoV-2 infection or an uninfected control (not recorded which). The rearrangement uses TRBV29-1 and TRBJ2-2; D call uncertain. The specimen sequenced was whole blood. CDR3 protein: CSVVSPGLGYSGELFF. In DNA form, the CDR3 reads TGCAGCGTTGTAAGTCCCGGCCTCGGCTACTCCGGGGAGCTGTTTTTT.